One and the same sample provided the 15 T cell receptor beta chains below, sequenced in a study of T cell responses to AZD1222 COVID-19 vaccine. TCRdb's copy holds only in-frame clones and misses some; the assay was immunoSEQ multiplex PCR. The repertoire holds approximately 84,000 clones, 80% to 90% seen once, with 2% to 2.5% in the top ten. The sample here was peripheral blood, taken 28 days after the second AZD1222 dose. These TCRs come from an adult who received the AZD1222 COVID-19 vaccine.

This clone was counted between two and nine times. CDR3 region: CASSSGLATSYEQYF. The CDR3 coding sequence is TGTGCCAGCAGTTCCGGACTAGCAACCTCCTACGAGCAGTACTTC. This chain links TRBV27 with TRBJ2-7, with 8 bases aligning to TRBD2. CDR3 size: 15 residues. With V trimmed by 4 bases and J by 0 bases, 5 bases remained unmatched. Germline CDR1 is MNHEY and CDR2 is SMNVEV (reference sequence).

J is TRBJ1-1 and V is TRBV18; D call uncertain. CDR3 length: 13 amino acids. The germline V gene has CDR1 KGHSH and CDR2 LQKENI. Trimming removed 4 bases from V and 0 bases from J, with 6 bases in between. DNA of the CDR3: TGTGCCAGCTCACAGGAATTGAACACTGAAGCTTTCTTT. It yields the protein CASSQELNTEAFF.

The sample holds one count of this clone. This chain connects TRBV28 to TRBJ2-7, with TRBD1 matching over 7 bases. This CDR3 has 15 residues. Germline CDR1 and CDR2: MDHEN and SYDVKM. Germline trimming cut 4 bases from V and 4 bases from J; bases unmatched to any gene: 10. The CDR3 DNA reads TGTGCCAGCAGTTGGGAGACTGCAGGGGGATACGAGCAGTACTTC. Encoded protein: CASSWETAGGYEQYF. Variable domain in full (rest from reference TRBV28 and TRBJ2-7): DVKVTQSSRYLVKRTGEKVFLECVQDMDHENMFWYRQDPGLGLRLIYFSYDVKMKEKGDIPEGYSVSREKKERFSLILESASTNQTSMYLCASSWETAGGYEQYFGPGTRLTVT.

This clone showed up just once. This rearrangement joins TRBV6-2 or TRBV6-3 to TRBJ2-3; the match to TRBD2 covers 9 bases. J gave up 1 base and V 6 bases, and 17 bases lay outside the gene matches. The germline V gene encodes CDR1 MNHEY and CDR2 SVGEGT. This CDR3 has 19 residues. The CDR3 loop is CASSWRGGGAPGRTDTQYF. The CDR3 DNA reads as TGTGCCAGCAGCTGGCGGGGCGGGGGGGCCCCGGGCCGCACAGATACGCAGTATTTT.

A single count supports this clone. V usage is TRBV19 and J usage is TRBJ2-2; D is unclear. V shed 4 bases and J shed 0 bases, with 12 bases lying between them. Germline V CDR1 and CDR2: LNHDA, SQIVND (reference sequence). The length of the CDR3 is 16 residues. CDR3 bases: TGTGCCAGTAGTACCACAGTTACCTCGAACACCGGGGAGCTGTTTTTT. Amino acids: CASSTTVTSNTGELFF.

The gene calls are TRBV6-6 and TRBJ1-1; D gene uncertain. From germline, CDR1 is MNHNY and CDR2 SVGAGI (reference sequence). Trimming shortened V by 6 bases and J by 3 bases, and 14 bases separated the two germline ends. The CDR3 consists of 14 residues. CDR3: CASSLDPWDTEAFF. The CDR3 DNA reads as TGTGCCAGCAGCTTAGACCCCTGGGACACTGAAGCTTTCTTT.

For this clone: Other DNA sequences in this specimen translate into the identical CDR3. This chain's CDR3 is CASSPNREVQETQYF. The DNA of the CDR3 is TGCGCCAGCAGCCCAAACAGAGAAGTCCAAGAGACCCAGTACTTC. The chain has TRBV4-1 and TRBJ2-5, with D unclear. The germline V and J ends were trimmed by 4 bases and 1 base, with 13 bases remaining between them. This CDR3 is 15 amino acids long. Per germline, CDR1 MGHRA and CDR2 YSYEKL.

The chain uses TRBV5-8 and TRBJ1-6; D gene unclear. Germline V CDR1 and CDR2: SGHTS, YDEGEE. The CDR3 has 13 residues. Trimming pared 1 base from V and 10 bases from J, leaving 9 bases between. In DNA form, the CDR3 reads TGTGCCAGCAGCTTGTTGCCGGGGTCACCCCTCCACTTT. The encoded protein is CASSLLPGSPLHF.

About this clone: In the same sample, other DNA sequences code for this CDR3. This chain connects TRBV27 to TRBJ1-5; no reliable D call. V lost 3 bases to trimming and J lost 4 bases, with 7 bases between them. The CDR3 has 13 amino acids. CDR1 and CDR2 from the germline V gene are MNHEY and SMNVEV (reference sequence). The CDR3 coding sequence is TGTGCCAGCAGTTTTCGGGTGAATCAGCCCCAGCATTTT. It encodes CASSFRVNQPQHF.

This chain joins TRBV10-1 and TRBJ2-1; 12 nucleotides line up with TRBD2. V was pared by 4 bases and J by 2 bases, with 3 bases of the junction left unmatched. Germline loops: CDR1 WNHNN, CDR2 SYGVQD (reference sequence). The CDR3 sequence is 16 residues long. The CDR3 loop reads CASSGSSGRAYNEQFF. Here the CDR3 DNA reads TGCGCCAGCAGTGGGTCTAGCGGGAGGGCCTACAATGAGCAGTTCTTC.

The gene calls are TRBV4-2 and TRBJ1-6; a possible D gene is TRBD1 (5 bases). The germline CDR1 and CDR2 sequences are LGHNA and YNFKEQ. The CDR3 extends over 16 amino acids. V dropped 4 bases and J dropped 7 bases, with 17 bases sitting between them. DNA of the CDR3: TGTGCCAGCAGCCTCCCAGGCGGGACTACCAATTCACCCCTCCACTTT. This translates into CASSLPGGTTNSPLHF.

This clone has just a few counts. The chain couples TRBV7-2 to TRBJ2-1; 8 positions match TRBD2. J lost 2 bases, V lost 5 bases, and 5 bases had no gene match. The CDR3 is 15 amino acids. The germline V gene has CDR1 SGHTA and CDR2 FQGNSA. The CDR3 bases are TGTGCCAGCAGCGCCCCTAGCGGGCCCTACAATGAGCAGTTCTTC. Protein sequence: CASSAPSGPYNEQFF.

The J gene is TRBJ2-7, the V gene TRBV7-9, with 7 bases lining up with TRBD1. This CDR3 contains 16 residues. Trimming took 3 bases from V and 4 from J; bases not matched to a gene: 12. Per germline, CDR1 SEHNR and CDR2 FQNEAQ (reference sequence). CDR3 DNA: TGTGCCAGCAGCTTGGGTCCCACCGGGACAGCATACGAGCAGTACTTC. It translates to CASSLGPTGTAYEQYF. The complete variable domain, with remaining parts taken from reference TRBV7-9 and TRBJ2-7, reads DTGVSQNPRHKITKRGQNVTFRCDPISEHNRLYWYRQTLGQGPEFLTYFQNEAQLEKSRLLSDRFSAERPKGSFSTLEIQRTEQGDSAMYLCASSLGPTGTAYEQYFGPGTRLTVT.

This chain uses TRBV5-8 with TRBJ1-1; possible D gene TRBD1, 5 bases. Between the trimmed V and J ends, which lost 3 bases and 5 bases, there was a span of 11 bases. This CDR3 has 13 amino acids. Germline CDR1 is SGHTS and CDR2 is YDEGEE. CDR3 sequence: CASSWGPPTEAFF. The CDR3 nucleotides read TGTGCCAGCAGCTGGGGCCCTCCAACTGAAGCTTTCTTT. Full variable domain (rest looked up from reference TRBV5-8 and TRBJ1-1): EAGVTQSPTHLIKTRGQQATLRCSPISGHTSVYWYQQALGLGLQFLLWYDEGEERNRGNFPPRFSGRQFPNYSSELNVNALELEDSALYLCASSWGPPTEAFFGQGTRLTVV.

This sequence joins TRBV18 and TRBJ1-1; D ambiguous. CDR3 size: 14 residues. Trimming pared 6 bases from V and 1 base from J, leaving 12 bases between. CDR1 KGHSH and CDR2 LQKENI come from the germline V gene. Here the CDR3 reads CASSRNGENTEAFF. For the CDR3, the DNA is TGTGCCAGCTCGAGGAATGGGGAGAACACTGAAGCTTTCTTT.